This T cell receptor (beta chain) was captured by sequencing in a study of human T cells and chemical hapten exposure. TCRdb used MiXCR to reprocess the RACE reads, holding one entry per CDR3 protein. The data show roughly 100,000 distinct CDR3 sequences, about 9.3% seen once. The time point here: patch test 2, 6 weeks after DPC sensitization. Treatment of the sample: therapeutic diphenylcyclopropenone sensitization with weekly scalp DPC. This sample comprised whole blood, obtained in connection with sensitization to the hapten diphenylcyclopropenone (DPC). The sequence was obtained from a woman aged 35 to 49 with alopecia areata. Some clones in this sample may be carry-over from other donors' samples.

This CDR3 is CASTRTGTETQYF. CDR3 sequence (DNA): TGTGCCAGCACCCGGACAGGGACGGAGACCCAGTACTTC. This chain links TRBV9 with TRBJ2-5; 8 bases align to TRBD1. Trimming took 6 bases from V and 5 from J; bases not matched to a gene: 6. Germline V gives CDR1 SGDLS, CDR2 YYNGEE. This CDR3 region has 13 residues.